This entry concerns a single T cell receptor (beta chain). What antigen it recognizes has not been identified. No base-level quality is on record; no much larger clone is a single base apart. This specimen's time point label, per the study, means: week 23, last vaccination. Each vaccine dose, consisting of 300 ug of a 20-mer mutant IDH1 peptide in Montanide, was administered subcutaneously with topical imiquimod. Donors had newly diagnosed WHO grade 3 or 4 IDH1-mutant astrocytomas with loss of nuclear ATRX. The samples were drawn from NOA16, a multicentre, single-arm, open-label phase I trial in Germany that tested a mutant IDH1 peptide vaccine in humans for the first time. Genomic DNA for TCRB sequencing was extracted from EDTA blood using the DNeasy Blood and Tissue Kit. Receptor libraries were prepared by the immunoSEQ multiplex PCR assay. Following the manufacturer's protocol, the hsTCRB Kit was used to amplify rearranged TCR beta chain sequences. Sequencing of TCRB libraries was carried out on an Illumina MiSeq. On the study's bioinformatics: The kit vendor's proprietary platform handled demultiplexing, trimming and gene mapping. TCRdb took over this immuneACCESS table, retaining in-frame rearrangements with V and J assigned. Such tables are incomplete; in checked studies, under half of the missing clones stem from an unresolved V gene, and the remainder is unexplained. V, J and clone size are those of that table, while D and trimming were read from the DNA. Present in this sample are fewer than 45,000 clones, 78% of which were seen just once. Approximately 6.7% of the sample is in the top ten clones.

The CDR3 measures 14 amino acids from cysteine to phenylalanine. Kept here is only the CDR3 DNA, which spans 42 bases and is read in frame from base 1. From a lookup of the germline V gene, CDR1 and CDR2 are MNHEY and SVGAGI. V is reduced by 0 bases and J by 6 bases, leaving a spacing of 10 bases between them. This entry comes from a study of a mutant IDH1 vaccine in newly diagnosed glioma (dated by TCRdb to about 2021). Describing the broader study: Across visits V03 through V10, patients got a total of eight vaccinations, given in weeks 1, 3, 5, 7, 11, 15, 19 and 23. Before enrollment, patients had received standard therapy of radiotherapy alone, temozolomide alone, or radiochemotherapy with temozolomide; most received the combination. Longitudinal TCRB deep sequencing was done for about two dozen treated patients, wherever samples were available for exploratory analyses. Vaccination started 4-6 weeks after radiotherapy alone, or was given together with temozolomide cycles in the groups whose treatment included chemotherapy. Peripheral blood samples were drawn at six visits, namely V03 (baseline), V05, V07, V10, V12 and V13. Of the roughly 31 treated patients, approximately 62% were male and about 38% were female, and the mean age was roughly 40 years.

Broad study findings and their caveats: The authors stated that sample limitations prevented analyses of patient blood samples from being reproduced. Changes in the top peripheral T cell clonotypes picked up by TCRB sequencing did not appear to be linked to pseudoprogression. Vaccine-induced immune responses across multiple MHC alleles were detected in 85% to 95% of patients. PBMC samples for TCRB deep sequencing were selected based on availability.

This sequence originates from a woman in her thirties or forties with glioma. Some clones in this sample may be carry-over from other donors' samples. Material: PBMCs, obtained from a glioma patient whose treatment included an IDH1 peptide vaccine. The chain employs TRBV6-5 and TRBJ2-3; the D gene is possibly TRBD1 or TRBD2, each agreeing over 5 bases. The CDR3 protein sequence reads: CASSYSPGTDTQYF. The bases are TGTGCCAGCAGTTACTCGCCTGGGACGGATACGCAGTATTTT.